Shown below are 8 T cell receptor beta chains from a single sample sequenced in a study of identical twins. TCRdb itself ran the 5' RACE reads through MiXCR, one entry per CDR3 protein. Of some 710,000 distinct CDR3 sequences listed, 5.5% to 7.5% were seen once; the top ten hold around 1.7%. The specimen sequenced was naive T cells sorted from blood. The receptors stem from a man younger than 35 in good health.

This clonotype came up many times. The chain couples TRBV12-3 or TRBV12-4 to TRBJ2-2; D is unresolved. The CDR3 runs 14 residues. The V gene lost 3 bases and the J gene lost 1 base, with 6 bases spanning the gap. The chain's CDR3 is CASSLGGNTGELFF. CDR3 DNA sequence: TGTGCCAGCAGTTTGGGCGGGAACACCGGGGAGCTGTTTTTT.

The sample holds many counts of this clonotype. The V and J genes are TRBV27 and TRBJ2-5, with D maybe TRBD1 (5 bases). The CDR3 extends over 15 amino acids. V lost 2 bases and J lost 5, with 15 bases in between. Germline V gene sequence: CDR1 MNHEY, CDR2 SMNVEV (reference sequence). DNA for the CDR3: TGTGCCAGCAGTTTACTGACAGAACCTCTGGAGACCCAGTACTTC. This codes for CASSLLTEPLETQYF.

The chain links TRBV29-1 to TRBJ2-5; 9 nucleotides line up with TRBD2. In germline, CDR1 is SQVTM, CDR2 ANQGSEA. V trimming: 7 bases; J trimming: 5 bases; junction bases outside the gene matches: 8. This CDR3 is 13 amino acids long. The DNA for the CDR3 is TGCAGCGCGGGCGGGAGGGCCATGGAGACCCAGTACTTC. Amino acid sequence: CSAGGRAMETQYF.

Ten or more counts support this clonotype. V usage is TRBV29-1 and J usage is TRBJ1-1; 9 bases map to TRBD1. J was trimmed by 5 bases and V by 6 bases; bases with no gene match: 4. CDR3 length equals 12 residues. Per germline, CDR1 SQVTM and CDR2 ANQGSEA. As DNA, the CDR3 is TGCAGCGTGGGACAGGGAGGGACTGAAGCTTTCTTT. As protein: CSVGQGGTEAFF.

The chain is built from TRBV12-3 or TRBV12-4 and TRBJ2-2; 10 bases agree with TRBD1. The CDR3 spans 16 residues. The chain's CDR3 is CSISLRDRGATGELFF. The CDR3 DNA sequence: TGTTCCATCAGTTTAAGGGACAGGGGTGCTACCGGGGAGCTGTTTTTT.

The V gene is TRBV7-2, the J gene TRBJ2-7; D is undetermined. With 0 bases removed from V and 0 bases from J, the gap between germline ends came to 9 bases. Germline CDR1 is SGHTA and CDR2 is FQGNSA. The CDR3 has 15 residues. CDR3 region: CASSLALTVSYEQYF. DNA for the CDR3: TGTGCCAGCAGCTTAGCCCTGACGGTCTCCTACGAGCAGTACTTC.

CDR3 residues: CSASAPGQYTEAFF. The CDR3 nucleotides are TGCAGTGCTAGCGCCCCCGGACAGTACACTGAAGCTTTCTTT. This chain links TRBV20-1 with TRBJ1-1; D is possibly TRBD1 (6 bases). The CDR3 is 14 amino acids. V was clipped by 3 bases and J by 3 bases, with 14 bases between them. Germline-derived CDR1 and CDR2 are DFQATT and SNEGSKA (reference sequence).

The chain uses TRBV20-1 and TRBJ2-5; 7 nucleotides line up with TRBD2. V trimming: 3 bases; J trimming: 2 bases; junction bases outside the gene matches: 9. The CDR3 is 15 amino acids. Germline V CDR1 and CDR2: DFQATT, SNEGSKA (reference sequence). In nucleotides, the CDR3 is TGCAGTGCTAGTCTGGCTAGCGGCGGGCAAGAGACCCAGTACTTC. This gives the protein CSASLASGGQETQYF.